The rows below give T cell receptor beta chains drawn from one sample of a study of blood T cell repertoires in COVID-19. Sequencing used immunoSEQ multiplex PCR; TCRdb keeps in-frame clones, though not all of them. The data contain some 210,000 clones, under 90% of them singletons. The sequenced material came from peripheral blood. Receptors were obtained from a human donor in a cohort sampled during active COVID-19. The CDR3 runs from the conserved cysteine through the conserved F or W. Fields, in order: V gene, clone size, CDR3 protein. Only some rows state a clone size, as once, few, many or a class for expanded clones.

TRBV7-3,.,CASSEPGQPINEQFF
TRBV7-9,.,CASSRDRGGEKLFF
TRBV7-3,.,CASSSGTGAADTQYF
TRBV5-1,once,CASSLVVTPNTEAFF
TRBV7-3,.,CASSLNRAQRGTEAFF
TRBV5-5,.,CASSRDGTPIGQPQHF
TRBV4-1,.,CASSQEAQGLDTNEKLFF
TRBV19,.,CASRQGYGYTF
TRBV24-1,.,CATSERTGGEAFF
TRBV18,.,CASSPSTTGRVSSPLHF
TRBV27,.,CASGAGVTKNIQYF
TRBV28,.,CASRQGVNSPLHF
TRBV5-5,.,CASSLRAGGPAVEYEQYF
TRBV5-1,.,CASSFKTGGADTQYF
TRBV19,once,CASSLLDTKNQPQHF
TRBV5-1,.,CASSLAGGRAGNGQFF
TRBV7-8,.,CASSQGDTQYF
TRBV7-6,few,CASSLDQTTNEKLFF
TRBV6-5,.,CASSQSFRSYEQYF
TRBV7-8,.,CASSLSVGQPQHF
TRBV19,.,CASSILAVYNEQFF
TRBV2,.,CASKSGSFYNEQFF
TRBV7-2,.,CASSLKSFAGRSNQPQHF
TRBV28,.,CASSLGGLAGGPYYEQYF
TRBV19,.,CASSRQDLGNQPQHF
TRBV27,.,CASRGSSANVLTF
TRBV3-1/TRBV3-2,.,CASSQGPSQGYTF
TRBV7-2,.,CASSTRGGGETQYF
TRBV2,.,CASEGHPSYNEQFF
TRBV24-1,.,CATSDRVTYEQYF
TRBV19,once,CASSIDSYYGYTF
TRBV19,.,CASSGQGFSYEKLFF
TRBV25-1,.,CATPDRQGNNEQYF
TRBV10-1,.,CASSDRQGRETQYF
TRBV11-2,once,CASSLQAGANVLTF
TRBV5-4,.,CASSSWLAGEETQYF
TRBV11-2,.,CASSYQNSRGWPQHF
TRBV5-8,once,CASSLGVVNEQFF
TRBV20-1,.,CSASINRPSTDTQYF
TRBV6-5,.,CASSYRQGGQPQHF
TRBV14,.,CASSQSNTLGYTF
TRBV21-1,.,CASSQPVEQGVYGYTF
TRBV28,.,CASSDHRDYKNEQFF
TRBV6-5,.,CASGFNQPQHF
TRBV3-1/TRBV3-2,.,CASSPLASHDEQFF
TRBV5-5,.,CASSLPRASAFF
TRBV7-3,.,CASSLTRTSGQETQYF
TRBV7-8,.,CASSLAGPYSNQPQHF
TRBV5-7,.,CASSAGTGWSLSGNTIYF
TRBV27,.,CASGPSTPDNSPLHF
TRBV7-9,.,CASSWTSAETQYF
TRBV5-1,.,CASSLGLGAGGYNEQFF
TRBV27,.,CASSSGARLYTDTQYF